What follows are 27 T cell receptor beta chains derived from one specimen sequenced in a study of blood T cells in healthy people across ages. Sample-barcoded 5' priming and a J-beta primer mix drove a second PCR of about 7 to 12 cycles. Via MiXCR, TCRdb re-called the 5' RACE reads, giving one row per CDR3 protein. Of under 2 million distinct CDR3 sequences listed, about 35% are singletons. The sample comprised blood. The receptors here all came from a woman aged 25 to 45 in good health.

J is TRBJ1-5 and V is TRBV7-8; unclear D gene. Trimming cost V 3 bases and J 0 bases, with 12 bases left between them. This CDR3 has 16 residues. CDR1 is SGHVS and CDR2 is FQNEAQ in the germline V gene. CDR3 residues: CASSLDRASSNQPQHF. The CDR3 DNA reads as TGTGCCAGCAGCTTGGACCGGGCTAGTAGCAATCAGCCCCAGCATTTT.

V gene TRBV9 combines with J gene TRBJ2-7; 7 nucleotides line up with TRBD2. Germline V gene lookup returns CDR1 SGDLS and CDR2 YYNGEE. This CDR3 contains 14 residues. V trimming: 4 bases; J trimming: 7 bases; junction bases outside the gene matches: 11. This CDR3 reads CASSWSGDPWEQYF. The CDR3, as DNA: TGTGCCAGCAGCTGGAGCGGGGACCCCTGGGAGCAGTACTTC.

This clonotype was counted a few times. V gene TRBV5-1 combines with J gene TRBJ2-1, with unresolved D. The germline gives CDR1 SGHRS, CDR2 YFSETQ. CDR3 length equals 16 residues. V lost 4 bases, J lost 3 bases, and 17 bases lay in between. The CDR3 is CASSTTPGMSYNEQFF. As DNA, the CDR3 is TGCGCCAGCAGCACTACACCTGGCATGAGCTACAATGAGCAGTTCTTC.

Ten or more counts support this clonotype. The chain links TRBV29-1 to TRBJ2-2; D ambiguous. The CDR3 extends over 11 amino acids. V lost 3 bases to trimming and J lost 4 bases, with 3 bases between them. Germline assignment: CDR1 SQVTM and CDR2 ANQGSEA. In nucleotides, the CDR3 is TGCAGCGTTGAGGGCACCGGGGAGCTGTTTTTT. Translating it yields CSVEGTGELFF.

This clonotype occurred many times. V is TRBV10-3 and J is TRBJ2-7; perhaps D is TRBD1 or TRBD2 (5 bases each). Trimming cost V 3 bases and J 3 bases, with 15 bases left between them. The CDR3 is made up of 15 amino acids. CDR1 and CDR2 from the germline V gene are ENHRY and SYGVKD. DNA for the CDR3: TGTGCCATCAGTGACCCCGGGGCCGTGAGCTACGAGCAGTACTTC. Amino acids: CAISDPGAVSYEQYF.

This clonotype was seen only a few times. This sequence joins TRBV11-3 and TRBJ2-5, with D unclear. There are 15 residues in the CDR3. Germline V CDR1 and CDR2: SGHNT, YENEEA. The V and J ends lost 5 bases and 1 base respectively, with 14 bases between them. Here the CDR3 DNA reads TGTGCCAGCAGCCCCAATGGGATGATCCAAGAGACCCAGTACTTC. Amino acids: CASSPNGMIQETQYF.

V and J are TRBV20-1 and TRBJ2-1; 10 nucleotides align to TRBD2. The end of the DNA aligns better with TRBJ2-7, so the J call may be wrong. This CDR3 is built from 15 residues. CDR1 is DFQATT, CDR2 SNEGSKA, per germline (reference sequence). CDR3: CSARSGTSEGNEQYF. CDR3 bases: TGCAGTGCTCGGTCCGGGACTAGCGAGGGCAATGAGCAGTACTTC.

The V gene is TRBV6-2 or TRBV6-3, the J gene TRBJ2-1, with D tentatively TRBD1 or TRBD2 (5 bases each). Germline CDR1 and CDR2: MNHEY and SVGEGT. The CDR3 has 15 residues. The germline V and J ends were trimmed by 2 bases and 1 base, with 9 bases remaining between them. The CDR3 loop is CASSYGGVSYNEQFF. In DNA, the CDR3 is TGTGCCAGCAGTTACGGGGGTGTATCCTACAATGAGCAGTTCTTC.

This clonotype was detected many times. The chain recombines TRBV12-3 or TRBV12-4 with TRBJ2-7; TRBD1 aligns across 8 bases. The CDR3 spans 14 residues. Losses at the gene ends were 5 bases for V and 4 bases for J; bases not matched to a gene: 7. The CDR3 DNA follows: TGTGCCAGCAGTGCCGGGACAGGAATATACGAGCAGTACTTC. As protein: CASSAGTGIYEQYF.

This clonotype was picked up many times. The rearrangement joins TRBV20-1 to TRBJ2-1; TRBD2 might be the D (7 bases). Trimming took off 5 bases at V and 4 bases at J, with 18 bases between the two ends. The CDR3 totals 15 residues. Per the germline V gene, CDR1 is DFQATT and CDR2 is SNEGSKA (reference sequence). In DNA form, the CDR3 reads TGCAGTGCTGATATTGGGGGGGCGGGATACAATGAGCAGTTCTTC. Translation gives CSADIGGAGYNEQFF.

Comments on this clonotype: One junction end does not reproduce the germline sequence, and a read error may be involved. The gene calls are TRBV27 and TRBJ2-7; D perhaps matches TRBD1 (7 bases). This CDR3 region has 16 residues. Germline-derived CDR1 and CDR2 are MNHEY and SMNVEV (reference sequence). The DNA of the CDR3 is TGTGCCAACAGTCCGAGCCAGGGGGAGGCATCCTACGAGCAGTACTTC. Amino acids: CANSPSQGEASYEQYF.

This clonotype showed up just a few times. V usage is TRBV6-1 and J usage is TRBJ2-1; tentatively, D is TRBD2 (5 bases). Trimming took off 6 bases at V and 10 bases at J, with 7 bases between the two ends. Germline-derived CDR1 and CDR2 are MNHNS and SASEGT. The CDR3 length is 10 residues. Here the CDR3 DNA reads TGTGCCAGCAGGGAGCGGGAGCAGTTCTTC. It is translated as CASREREQFF.

The gene calls are TRBV20-1 and TRBJ2-1; perhaps TRBD2 as D (6 bases). The CDR3 has 14 residues. From germline, CDR1 is DFQATT and CDR2 SNEGSKA (reference sequence). The CDR3 spells CRGETRRPSNEQFF. The CDR3, as DNA: TGCAGGGGAGAGACTAGGAGGCCTTCCAATGAGCAGTTCTTC.

Of note for this clonotype: At one end, the junction sequence differs from germline, possibly due to a read error. The chain couples TRBV6-4 to TRBJ1-5; no reliable D call. This CDR3 contains 13 residues. Germline CDR1 reads MRHNA; CDR2 reads SNTAGT. The CDR3 spells CASSAESNQPRHF. CDR3 bases: TGTGCCAGCAGTGCCGAGAGCAATCAGCCCCGGCATTTT.

This clonotype was recorded many times. This chain joins TRBV28 and TRBJ2-1; a possible D gene is TRBD2 (6 bases). The V and J ends lost 5 bases and 8 bases respectively, with 10 bases between them. The CDR3 length is 12 residues. CDR1 is MDHEN and CDR2 is SYDVKM in the germline V gene. The CDR3 coding sequence is TGTGCCAGCAGTCCCCGGAGGGATGAGCAGTTCTTC. This sequence encodes CASSPRRDEQFF.

V usage is TRBV11-1 and J usage is TRBJ2-5; 10 bases fit TRBD1. The CDR3 is 15 residues long. V dropped 5 bases and J dropped 4; count of bases not matched to a gene: 7. Germline-derived CDR1 and CDR2 are SGHAT and FQDESV (reference sequence). The CDR3 loop is CASSLGTGDGETQYF. DNA of the CDR3: TGTGCCAGCAGCCTCGGGACAGGGGATGGAGAGACCCAGTACTTC.

The rearrangement links TRBV28 to TRBJ2-7; 7 bases fit TRBD1. CDR1 is MDHEN and CDR2 is SYDVKM in the germline V gene. The V gene end was trimmed by 3 bases and the J gene end by 0 bases; junction bases not matched to a gene: 8. The CDR3 runs 16 residues. CDR3: CASSLSGTAGSYEQYF. The CDR3 DNA follows: TGTGCCAGCAGTTTGTCCGGGACAGCAGGCTCCTACGAGCAGTACTTC.

The gene calls are TRBV5-5 and TRBJ1-1, with D possibly matching TRBD1 (6 bases). The germline V gene has CDR1 SGHKS and CDR2 YYEKEE (reference sequence). This CDR3 has 14 amino acids. V lost 0 bases to trimming and J lost 9 bases, with 15 bases between them. CDR3: CASSLGVDRPKAFF. CDR3 in DNA: TGTGCCAGCAGCTTGGGGGTCGACAGGCCCAAAGCTTTCTTT.

The V gene is TRBV3-1, the J gene TRBJ2-5; the D gene is possibly TRBD2 (6 bases). Trimming took 1 base from V and 4 from J, leaving 13 bases between them. The CDR3 runs to 15 residues. From germline, CDR1 is LGHDT and CDR2 YNNKEL (reference sequence). CDR3 in amino acids: CASSQVRTEGETQYF. CDR3 DNA: TGTGCCAGCAGCCAAGTCAGGACGGAGGGAGAGACCCAGTACTTC.

CDR3 amino acids: CASSDHIGQETQYF. The CDR3 DNA reads TGTGCCAGCAGCGACCACATAGGACAAGAGACCCAGTACTTC. This chain joins TRBV9 and TRBJ2-5; D is unclear. CDR1 and CDR2 (germline): SGDLS, YYNGEE. This CDR3 contains 14 residues. Between the trimmed V and J ends, which lost 3 bases and 2 bases, there was a span of 11 bases. The full variable domain, rest sourced from reference TRBV9 and TRBJ2-5, is DSGVTQTPKHLITATGQRVTLRCSPRSGDLSVYWYQQSLDQGLQFLIQYYNGEERAKGNILERFSAQQFPDLHSELNLSSLELGDSALYFCASSDHIGQETQYFGPGTRLLVL.

This clonotype has a handful of counts. The chain is built from TRBV20-1 and TRBJ2-7; either TRBD1 or TRBD2 may fit D (5 bases each). V dropped 5 bases and J dropped 7 bases, with 15 bases sitting between them. The CDR3 covers 12 residues. CDR1 is DFQATT, CDR2 SNEGSKA, per germline (reference sequence). In nucleotides, the CDR3 is TGCAGTGCTTTGACTTGGGACGAGGAGCAGTACTTC. Amino acid sequence: CSALTWDEEQYF.

The table lists this clonotype with a few counts. The chain couples TRBV7-9 to TRBJ2-7, with a tentative D call TRBD2 (5 bases). The CDR3 is made up of 15 amino acids. V shed 0 bases and J shed 5 bases, with 14 bases lying between them. Germline lookup yields CDR1 SEHNR and CDR2 FQNEAQ (reference sequence). The CDR3 DNA sequence: TGTGCCAGCAGCTTAGCGCTAGCCCACCCGAACGAGCAGTACTTC. The encoded protein is CASSLALAHPNEQYF.

This chain uses TRBV5-1 with TRBJ1-4; 7 bases agree with TRBD1. Germline loops: CDR1 SGHRS, CDR2 YFSETQ. The CDR3 contains 15 residues. Trimming removed 0 bases from V and 4 bases from J; junction bases left unmatched: 3. For the CDR3, the DNA is TGCGCCAGCAGCTTGGGAGGACAGGATAATGAAAAACTGTTTTTT. Its protein is CASSLGGQDNEKLFF.

This rearrangement joins TRBV27 to TRBJ2-5; TRBD1 might be the D (5 bases). Trimming took off 5 bases at V and 4 bases at J, with 20 bases between the two ends. The CDR3 runs to 16 residues. CDR1 is MNHEY and CDR2 is SMNVEV in the germline V gene (reference sequence). The CDR3 spells CASSPRGQSVGETQYF. In nucleotides, the CDR3 is TGTGCCAGCAGTCCTAGGGGCCAATCGGTGGGAGAGACCCAGTACTTC.

In its sample, this clonotype was seen many times. The rearrangement joins TRBV29-1 to TRBJ1-2; D possibly corresponds to TRBD1 (5 bases). Germline values: CDR1 SQVTM, CDR2 ANQGSEA. V was clipped by 4 bases and J by 4 bases, with 10 bases between them. The CDR3 loop spans 12 amino acids. CDR3 bases: TGCAGCGTTGCCGGGGGGGTCTATGGCTACACCTTC. As protein: CSVAGGVYGYTF.

This clonotype appeared many times. The chain employs TRBV10-3 and TRBJ2-3; perhaps D is TRBD1 or TRBD2 (5 bases each). Looked up from germline, CDR1 is ENHRY and CDR2 is SYGVKD. V lost 0 bases to trimming and J lost 11 bases, with 12 bases between them. The CDR3 length is 13 residues. For the CDR3, the DNA is TGTGCCATCAGTGAGTCACGGGACCGGCAGCAGTATTTT. It translates to CAISESRDRQQYF.

The J gene is TRBJ2-5, the V gene TRBV7-9, with 8 bases aligning to TRBD2. The trim removed 4 bases at V and 3 bases at J, leaving 7 bases unmatched. Germline CDR1 SEHNR, CDR2 FQNEAQ (reference sequence). The CDR3 has 15 amino acids. CDR3 in amino acids: CASSSGEAGEETQYF. CDR3 nucleotide sequence: TGTGCCAGCAGCTCGGGGGAAGCGGGGGAAGAGACCCAGTACTTC.